This is a list of T cell receptor beta chains from one sample in a study of early T cells in non-severe SARS-CoV-2 infection. Via MiXCR, TCRdb re-called the 5' RACE reads, giving one row per CDR3 protein. The data hold 69,000 or so distinct CDR3 sequences, with about 4.6% observed a single time. The sample in question was whole blood, obtained at baseline. Receptors were obtained from an adult who was a healthcare worker with PCR-confirmed SARS-CoV-2 infection or an uninfected control (not recorded which). The donor label of this sample is uncertain. CDR3s include the opening cysteine and the closing phenylalanine or tryptophan. The D gene is left open where the match is weak. The size field is filled for only some rows; it gives once, few, many or a size class.

d_call	v_call	clone_size	j_call	cdr3_nt	cdr3_aa
.	TRBV19	many	TRBJ1-2	TGTGCCAGTAGTCTTGCGGACTTCCCTGGCTACACCTTC	CASSLADFPGYTF
TRBD2	TRBV28	.	TRBJ2-7	TGTGCCAGCAGTTTACCCCTAGGTGGCGGGGGGCACTTCTACGAGCAGTACTTC	CASSLPLGGGGHFYEQYF
TRBD1	TRBV7-2	.	TRBJ2-2	TGTGCCAGCAGTCCGCAGGGGGCTGGTACCGGGGAGCTGTTTTTT	CASSPQGAGTGELFF
TRBD1	TRBV20-1	many	TRBJ1-2	TGCAGTGCTAGTCCCAGGGGGCGGTCTGGCTACACCTTC	CSASPRGRSGYTF
TRBD1	TRBV28	few	TRBJ1-2	TGTGCCAGCAGTTTTGAGACAGGGGCTGGCTACACCTTC	CASSFETGAGYTF
TRBD1	TRBV7-9	many	TRBJ1-6	TGTGCCAGCAGCTTAGTAGGGGGCGATCGGTCACCCCTCCACTTT	CASSLVGGDRSPLHF
.	TRBV28	many	TRBJ1-2	TGTGCCAGCAGTTTGGAGACAGCCTATGGCTACACCTTC	CASSLETAYGYTF
TRBD1	TRBV24-1	many	TRBJ2-6	TGTGCCTTCAGGACAGGGAAATTTGCTGGGGCCAACGTCCTGACTTTC	CAFRTGKFAGANVLTF
.	TRBV7-9	.	TRBJ1-6	TGTGTCAGCAGCTTAGCAGGGTTCAGTTCACCCCTCCACTTT	CVSSLAGFSSPLHF
TRBD1	TRBV6-5	many	TRBJ1-1	TGTGCCAGCACCTACAGGGGGTCGAACACTGAAGCTTTCTTT	CASTYRGSNTEAFF
.	TRBV12-2	.	TRBJ2-5	TGTGCAAGTTCACCCGAAGGACAGGGGATCGGAGAGACCCAGTACTTC	CASSPEGQGIGETQYF
TRBD2	TRBV28	.	TRBJ2-3	TGTGCCAGCAGGAACCGCGGACTAGCGGGGGGCGCCGGCACAGATACGCAGTATTTT	CASRNRGLAGGAGTDTQYF
TRBD1	TRBV3-1	few	TRBJ2-3	TGTGCCAGCAGCCAAATACAGGGGGCGACACCGTATTTT	CASSQIQGATPYF
.	TRBV6-2/TRBV6-3	many	TRBJ1-2	TGTGCCAGCAGTTACTCGATAGTCCCCGACAGGCATGGCTACACCTTC	CASSYSIVPDRHGYTF
.	TRBV2	few	TRBJ1-1	TGTGCCCTGCGGGTGTCGGACACTGAAGCTTTCTTT	CALRVSDTEAFF
.	TRBV7-9	.	TRBJ2-1	TGTGCCAGCAGCTCCCTGGACGGAGTGTCCAATGAGCAGTTCTTC	CASSSLDGVSNEQFF
TRBD1	TRBV19	.	TRBJ2-2	TGTGCCAGTAGTGGGACAGGTTACACCGGGGAGCTGTTTTTT	CASSGTGYTGELFF
.	TRBV11-2	many	TRBJ2-2	TGTGCCAGCAGCGCCAAATCAGGGTATCCCGGGGAGCTGTTTTTT	CASSAKSGYPGELFF
TRBD1	TRBV10-1	few	TRBJ1-1	TGCGCCAGCAGTGAGTCGTTGGGACAGGGTCAGAACACTGAAGCTTTCTTT	CASSESLGQGQNTEAFF
.	TRBV12-3/TRBV12-4	.	TRBJ1-1	TGTGCCAGCAGTTTAGCGGTGAACACTGAAGCTTTCTTT	CASSLAVNTEAFF
TRBD1	TRBV27	many	TRBJ1-6	TGTGCCAGCAGAGACAGGGACTCCTATAATTCACCCCTCCACTTT	CASRDRDSYNSPLHF
.	TRBV7-9	many	TRBJ1-2	TGTGCCAGCACCAGTCCCGGGACAACTAACTATGGCTACACCTTC	CASTSPGTTNYGYTF
.	TRBV4-3	.	TRBJ2-7	TGCGCCAGCAGCCAAGTTGGGCAGGGTGGCGAGCAGTACTTC	CASSQVGQGGEQYF
.	TRBV10-2	.	TRBJ1-1	TGCGCCAGCAAAAGTAGGGAGACCTCTGAAGCTTTCTTT	CASKSRETSEAFF
.	TRBV12-3/TRBV12-4	many	TRBJ1-4	TGTGCCAGCAGTTTAGTGCAGGGATCTAATGAAAAACTGTTTTTT	CASSLVQGSNEKLFF
TRBD2	TRBV20-1	few	TRBJ2-3	TGCAGTGCCGGACTAGCGGGGGCCTACACAGATACGCAGTATTTT	CSAGLAGAYTDTQYF
.	TRBV11-1	few	TRBJ2-3	TGTGCCAGCAGCGAATCGGTTACGCAGTATTTT	CASSESVTQYF
.	TRBV29-1	many	TRBJ1-2	TGCAGCGTTCGCAGGGCGAAAGGGGGAGGCTACACCTTC	CSVRRAKGGGYTF
TRBD2	TRBV7-9	many	TRBJ2-5	TGTGCCCTTGAGCGGGGCTACGTCCAAGAGACCCAGTACTTC	CALERGYVQETQYF
.	TRBV6-6	.	TRBJ1-3	TGTGCCAGCAGTTATCGGATCATCTCTTCTGGAAACACCATATATTTT	CASSYRIISSGNTIYF
.	TRBV5-1	.	TRBJ2-1	TGCGCCAGCCACTTGGGGGGCAACAATGAGCAGTTCTTC	CASHLGGNNEQFF